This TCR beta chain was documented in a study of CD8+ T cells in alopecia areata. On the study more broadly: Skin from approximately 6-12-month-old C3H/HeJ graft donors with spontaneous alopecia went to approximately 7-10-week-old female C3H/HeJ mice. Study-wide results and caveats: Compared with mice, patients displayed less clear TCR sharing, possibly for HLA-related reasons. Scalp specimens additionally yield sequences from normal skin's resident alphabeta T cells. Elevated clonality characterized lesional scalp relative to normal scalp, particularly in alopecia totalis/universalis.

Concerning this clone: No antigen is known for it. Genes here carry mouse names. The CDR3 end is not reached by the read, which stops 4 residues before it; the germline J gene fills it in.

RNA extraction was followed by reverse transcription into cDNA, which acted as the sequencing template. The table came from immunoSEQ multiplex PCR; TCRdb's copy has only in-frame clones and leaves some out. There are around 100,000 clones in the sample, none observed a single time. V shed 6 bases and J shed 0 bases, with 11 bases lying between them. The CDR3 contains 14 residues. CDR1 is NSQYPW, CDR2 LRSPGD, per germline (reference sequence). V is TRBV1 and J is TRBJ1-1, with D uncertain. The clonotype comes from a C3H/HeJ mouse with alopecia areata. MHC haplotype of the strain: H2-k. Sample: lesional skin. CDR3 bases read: TGCACCTGCAGGGAGACAATAGCAAACACA. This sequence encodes CTCRETIANT. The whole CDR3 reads CTCRETIANTEVFF.